These T cell receptor beta chains were read from a single sample in a study of blood T cells in healthy people across ages. TCRdb reprocessed the 5' RACE reads via MiXCR and lists one record per CDR3 protein. In the table there are more than 650,000 distinct CDR3 sequences, approximately 55% of which are singletons. Source material: blood. All receptors derive from a man at least 80 years old in good health. The CDR3 runs from the conserved cysteine through the conserved F or W. A D gene is named only where the DNA matches it firmly. Only some rows state a clone size, as once, few, many or a class for expanded clones.

j_call d_call v_call clone_size cdr3_aa cdr3_nt
TRBJ2-3 TRBD2 TRBV25-1 NA CASSTGTSARDAYF TGTGCCAGCAGCACCGGGACTAGCGCCAGAGACGCGTATTTT
TRBJ2-3 NA TRBV5-1 many CASTVGGRRTDTQYF TGCGCCAGCACCGTCGGGGGCCGTCGCACAGATACGCAGTATTTT
TRBJ1-5 NA TRBV2 NA CASSVQGGNNQPQHF TGTGCCAGCAGTGTTCAGGGAGGAAACAATCAGCCCCAGCATTTT
TRBJ2-3 TRBD2 TRBV10-3 NA CAISEGTSGRSDTQYF TGTGCCATCAGTGAGGGGACTAGCGGGAGATCAGATACGCAGTATTTT
TRBJ1-5 NA TRBV3-1 NA CASSQDTLGSTNQPQHF TGTGCCAGCAGCCAAGATACCCTCGGGAGCACCAATCAGCCCCAGCATTTT
TRBJ2-7 NA TRBV28 once CASSPPWYEQYF TGTGCCAGCAGTCCCCCCTGGTACGAGCAGTACTTC
TRBJ2-1 NA TRBV15 few CATVRGGGTYNEQFF TGTGCCACCGTCCGTGGGGGCGGGACCTACAATGAGCAGTTCTTC
TRBJ2-5 NA TRBV2 NA CASSAVQLGGGETQYF TGTGCCAGCAGCGCGGTTCAGTTAGGCGGAGGGGAGACCCAGTACTTC
TRBJ1-1 TRBD1 TRBV18 once CASSPTGQEKAFF TGTGCCAGCTCACCAACCGGACAGGAAAAAGCTTTCTTT
TRBJ2-7 NA TRBV12-3/TRBV12-4 NA CASSLGDGKIAGYEQYF TGTGCCAGCAGTTTGGGGGACGGGAAAATTGCAGGTTACGAGCAGTACTTC